The 23 T cell receptor beta chains in this list originate from one sample, sequenced in a study of cytomegalovirus exposure and HLA in healthy donors. TCRdb keeps only in-frame clones here, not all; method: immunoSEQ multiplex PCR. In the table there are 95,000 to 150,000 clones, around nine tenths of which are singletons. The material sequenced was PBMCs. These receptors all come from a woman aged 18-30 years in good health and CMV-seronegative.

The genes are TRBV6-5 and TRBJ2-2; 7 bases fit TRBD2. From germline, CDR1 is MNHEY and CDR2 SVGAGI. The CDR3 is 15 residues long. Trimming cost V 5 bases and J 7 bases; bases outside gene matches: 10. The CDR3 DNA follows: TGTGCCAGCAGTCGACTAGGGAGGGCCTACGGGGAGCTGTTTTTT. It specifies CASSRLGRAYGELFF.

The rearrangement uses TRBV5-1 and TRBJ2-1, with 11 bases aligning to TRBD2. CDR1 and CDR2 from the germline V gene are SGHRS and YFSETQ. The CDR3 length is 16 residues. Germline trimming cut 0 bases from V and 6 bases from J; bases unmatched to any gene: 5. CDR3 sequence (DNA): TGCGCCAGCAGCTTGGTCCGGACTAGCGGGCGCAATGAGCAGTTCTTC. Translated, it gives CASSLVRTSGRNEQFF. The full variable domain, with the rest looked up from reference TRBV5-1 and TRBJ2-1, is KAGVTQTPRYLIKTRGQQVTLSCSPISGHRSVSWYQQTPGQGLQFLFEYFSETQRNKGNFPGRFSGRQFSNSRSEMNVSTLELGDSALYLCASSLVRTSGRNEQFFGPGTRLTVL.

This clone was picked up one time. J is TRBJ2-1 and V is TRBV6-5; a possible D gene is TRBD2 (6 bases). The CDR3 is 16 amino acids. Trimming stripped 0 bases from V and 0 bases from J, with 9 bases between. CDR1 is MNHEY and CDR2 is SVGAGI in the germline V gene. CDR3 region: CASSYSTSRSYNEQFF. CDR3 in DNA: TGTGCCAGCAGTTACTCGACTAGTCGCTCCTACAATGAGCAGTTCTTC.

The V gene is TRBV5-1, the J gene TRBJ2-1, with 8 bases identical to TRBD2. The CDR3 length is 16 residues. Germline V gives CDR1 SGHRS, CDR2 YFSETQ. V lost 3 bases to trimming and J lost 0 bases; unmatched junction nucleotides: 5. The CDR3 DNA follows: TGCGCCAGCAGCTCTTTGGCGGGAGGCTCCTACAATGAGCAGTTCTTC. It yields the protein CASSSLAGGSYNEQFF. Supplemented by reference TRBV5-1 and TRBJ2-1, the full variable domain reads KAGVTQTPRYLIKTRGQQVTLSCSPISGHRSVSWYQQTPGQGLQFLFEYFSETQRNKGNFPGRFSGRQFSNSRSEMNVSTLELGDSALYLCASSSLAGGSYNEQFFGPGTRLTVL.

This chain connects TRBV4-1 to TRBJ1-4; possibly TRBD1 for D (6 bases). Trimming stripped 1 base from V and 10 bases from J, with 19 bases between. The CDR3 extends over 16 amino acids. CDR1 is MGHRA, CDR2 YSYEKL, per germline. CDR3 nucleotides: TGCGCCAGCAGCCAAGCTCACCGGACAGCGAAGGGAAAACTGTTTTTT. Amino acid sequence: CASSQAHRTAKGKLFF.

Concerning this clone itself: One end of the junction fails to match germline, which may point to a read error. The V and J genes are TRBV18 and TRBJ2-7; a possible D gene is TRBD2 (7 bases). Germline CDR1 is KGHSH and CDR2 is LQKENI. This CDR3 spans 13 amino acids. For the CDR3, the DNA is TGTGCCAGCTCACCGGTCAGGGGTCCCGTCGGGGGGTTC. This gives the protein CASSPVRGPVGGF.

This chain connects TRBV7-8 to TRBJ1-2, with 8 positions matching TRBD1. CDR3 length: 15 residues. Germline V gives CDR1 SGHVS, CDR2 FQNEAQ. The ends lost 1 base at V and 7 bases at J; junction bases unmatched: 8. CDR3 bases: TGTGCCAGCAGCTTAGGGAGGACAGGGAAACGTGGCTACACCTTC. Its protein product is CASSLGRTGKRGYTF.

This clone was observed a handful of times. The chain is built from TRBV30 and TRBJ2-7; TRBD2 agrees at 8 bases. The junction had 3 bases not matched to a gene; V was cut back by 3 bases and J by 2 bases. Germline V gives CDR1 GTSNPN, CDR2 SVGIG (reference sequence). The CDR3 runs 13 residues. CDR3 nucleotide sequence: TGTGCCTGGAGACTAGCGGCCACCTACGAGCAGTACTTC. This encodes CAWRLAATYEQYF.

The V and J genes are TRBV19 and TRBJ2-3, with 16 bases matching TRBD2. This CDR3 has 17 amino acids. V shed 4 bases and J 6 bases; nucleotides not matched to a gene: 7. CDR1 is LNHDA and CDR2 is SQIVND in the germline V gene (reference sequence). The CDR3 DNA follows: TGTGCCAGTAGTACGGGACTAGCGGGAGGGCCAGGGGATACGCAGTATTTT. Translating gives CASSTGLAGGPGDTQYF.

The CDR3 is CASSVQQGRLGETQYF. In DNA form, the CDR3 reads TGTGCCAGCAGCGTTCAACAGGGTAGATTAGGGGAGACCCAGTACTTC. This chain links TRBV2 with TRBJ2-5, with D tentatively TRBD1 (6 bases). CDR1 SNHLY and CDR2 FYNNEI come from the germline V gene. This CDR3 spans 16 amino acids. The V gene lost 6 bases and the J gene lost 5 bases, with 22 bases spanning the gap.

V and J are TRBV7-9 and TRBJ2-1; the match to TRBD1 covers 10 bases. Germline lookup yields CDR1 SEHNR and CDR2 FQNEAQ (reference sequence). Trimming removed 5 bases from V and 2 bases from J; junction bases left unmatched: 3. This CDR3 has 15 amino acids. In DNA, the CDR3 is TGTGCCAGCAGCCGGGGACAGGGGACCTACAATGAGCAGTTCTTC. Translated: CASSRGQGTYNEQFF.

The genes are TRBV5-4 and TRBJ1-1, with unresolved D. This CDR3 has 16 amino acids. Germline V gives CDR1 SGHNT, CDR2 YYREEE (reference sequence). The V and J ends lost 3 bases and 5 bases respectively, with 20 bases between them. CDR3 sequence: CASSSLLVGSFTEAFF. CDR3 nucleotide sequence: TGTGCCAGCAGCTCCCTTTTAGTAGGGAGTTTTACTGAAGCTTTCTTT.

This chain joins TRBV4-1 and TRBJ2-1; 9 nucleotides agree with TRBD2. The V gene's germline CDR1 is MGHRA and CDR2 YSYEKL. V was clipped by 0 bases and J by 7 bases; unmatched bases: 10. The CDR3 runs 17 residues. The CDR3 region is CASSQDLASGIANEQFF. Here the CDR3 DNA reads TGCGCCAGCAGCCAAGATCTCGCTAGCGGGATAGCGAATGAGCAGTTCTTC.

This chain joins TRBV30 and TRBJ2-1, with D uncertain. In germline, CDR1 is GTSNPN, CDR2 SVGIG (reference sequence). The CDR3 has 12 residues. V lost 1 base and J lost 8, with 9 bases in between. The DNA for the CDR3 is TGTGCCTGGAGTGAGCGTTCCGATGAGCAGTTCTTC. It codes for CAWSERSDEQFF. Looking up the rest from reference TRBV30 and TRBJ2-1 gives the full variable domain: SQTIHQWPATLVQPVGSPLSLECTVEGTSNPNLYWYRQAAGRGLQLLFYSVGIGQISSEVPQNLSASRPQDRQFILSSKKLLLSDSGFYLCAWSERSDEQFFGPGTRLTVL.

The chain uses TRBV5-1 and TRBJ2-1; 13 bases map to TRBD2. CDR1 and CDR2 from the germline V gene are SGHRS and YFSETQ. J was trimmed by 8 bases and V by 4 bases; bases with no gene match: 6. CDR3 length: 15 amino acids. CDR3 residues: CASSHTSGRADEQFF. CDR3 DNA: TGCGCCAGCAGCCATACTAGCGGGAGGGCCGATGAGCAGTTCTTC.

The rearrangement joins TRBV5-1 to TRBJ2-7; 9 positions agree with TRBD2. In germline, CDR1 is SGHRS, CDR2 YFSETQ. The CDR3 is 14 amino acids. V was pared by 2 bases and J by 5 bases, with 5 bases of the junction left unmatched. CDR3 region: CASSLAGGSNEQYF. CDR3 coding DNA: TGCGCCAGCAGCTTAGCGGGAGGATCAAACGAGCAGTACTTC.

The chain combines TRBV27 with TRBJ2-3; the D gene is possibly TRBD1 (6 bases). Germline V gives CDR1 MNHEY, CDR2 SMNVEV (reference sequence). The V end was cut by 1 base, the J end by 3 bases, with 8 bases between. This CDR3 region has 14 residues. The CDR3 region has the DNA TGTGCCAGCAGTTTATTCAGGGGAACAGATACGCAGTATTTT. Translating it yields CASSLFRGTDTQYF.

V gene TRBV9 combines with J gene TRBJ2-1, with 8 nucleotides matching TRBD1. V was pared by 4 bases and J by 0 bases, with 6 bases of the junction left unmatched. The germline V gene encodes CDR1 SGDLS and CDR2 YYNGEE. This CDR3 is 16 amino acids long. CDR3 loop: CASSSQGGSSYNEQFF. The CDR3 DNA reads as TGTGCCAGCAGCTCACAGGGGGGTAGCTCCTACAATGAGCAGTTCTTC.

This sequence joins TRBV28 and TRBJ2-7, with 9 bases identical to TRBD1. With 2 bases clipped from V and 4 bases from J, the junction kept 6 bases outside the gene matches. CDR1 and CDR2 (germline): MDHEN, SYDVKM. The CDR3 contains 15 residues. This CDR3 reads CASSLLTGGGYEQYF. As DNA, the CDR3 is TGTGCCAGCAGTTTACTTACAGGGGGCGGGTACGAGCAGTACTTC.

V usage is TRBV19 and J usage is TRBJ1-2; 8 positions match TRBD1. The CDR3 contains 15 residues. Germline trimming cut 4 bases from V and 4 bases from J; bases unmatched to any gene: 8. The germline V gene has CDR1 LNHDA and CDR2 SQIVND (reference sequence). The CDR3 bases are TGTGCCAGTAGTACATCCGGGACAGGAGTCTATGGCTACACCTTC. Protein product: CASSTSGTGVYGYTF.

CDR3 bases: TGTGCCAGCAGCGCCAAGACTTCGACCGGGGAGCTGTTTTTT. It yields the protein CASSAKTSTGELFF. The chain recombines TRBV7-9 with TRBJ2-2; D gene ambiguous. Germline CDR1 is SEHNR and CDR2 is FQNEAQ (reference sequence). The CDR3 contains 14 residues. The germline V and J ends were trimmed by 5 bases and 5 bases, with 12 bases remaining between them.

The chain joins TRBV6-1 to TRBJ2-3; maybe TRBD2 (6 bases). CDR1 is MNHNS, CDR2 SASEGT, per germline. This CDR3 region has 12 residues. Trimming took 6 bases from V and 5 from J, leaving 9 bases between them. For the CDR3, the DNA is TGTGCCAGCAGACGACTAGTAGATACGCAGTATTTT. Protein product: CASRRLVDTQYF.

This chain connects TRBV7-6 to TRBJ2-2; 14 positions match TRBD2. The germline gives CDR1 SGHVS, CDR2 FNYEAQ. This CDR3 region has 16 residues. Germline trimming cut 3 bases from V and 7 bases from J; bases unmatched to any gene: 4. CDR3 bases: TGTGCCAGCAGCTTGGGACTAGCGGGAGCAGTCGGGGAGCTGTTTTTT. Protein sequence: CASSLGLAGAVGELFF.